This passage covers 17 T cell receptor beta chains from one sample sequenced in a study of OX40 agonist ivuxolimab in advanced cancers. Sequencing was performed with immunoSEQ multiplex PCR; in TCRdb, only in-frame clones are kept and a portion is missing. The repertoire has about 33,000 clones, 84% of them found once; the top ten carry 20% to 25%. Specimen: CD4+ or CD8+ T cells sorted from blood, collected in a trial of the OX40 agonist ivuxolimab. The receptors stem from an adult with an advanced solid tumor such as melanoma, head and neck, liver or kidney cancer.

By sample share, this clone is medium-sized. The V and J genes are TRBV7-2 and TRBJ1-2, with D hard to call. This CDR3 contains 11 residues. CDR1 is SGHTA, CDR2 FQGNSA, per germline. With 1 base removed from V and 8 bases from J, the gap between germline ends came to 5 bases. This CDR3 reads CASSLGNGYTF. DNA of the CDR3: TGTGCCAGCAGCTTAGGCAACGGCTACACCTTC.

The rearrangement joins TRBV7-2 to TRBJ2-5; possibly TRBD2 for D (6 bases). V lost 5 bases and J lost 2, with 18 bases in between. CDR3 length equals 16 residues. Germline values: CDR1 SGHTA, CDR2 FQGNSA. The DNA for the CDR3 is TGTGCCAGCAGCCTATACCGGGACTGGGGACAAGAGACCCAGTACTTC. Protein product: CASSLYRDWGQETQYF. Complete variable domain (other parts from reference TRBV7-2 and TRBJ2-5): GAGVSQSPSNKVTEKGKDVELRCDPISGHTALYWYRQSLGQGLEFLIYFQGNSAPDKSGLPSDRFSAERTGGSVSTLTIQRTQQEDSAVYLCASSLYRDWGQETQYFGPGTRLLVL.

This clone was counted a single time. This chain connects TRBV7-6 to TRBJ2-1; 7 bases match TRBD1. Germline trimming cut 2 bases from V and 3 bases from J; bases unmatched to any gene: 1. Germline assignment: CDR1 SGHVS and CDR2 FNYEAQ. The CDR3 is 14 residues long. This CDR3 is CASSLRDSYNEQFF. The CDR3, as DNA: TGTGCCAGCAGCTTAAGGGACAGCTACAATGAGCAGTTCTTC.

This clone was detected only once. The chain uses TRBV28 and TRBJ1-2, with TRBD1 matching over 10 bases. Germline V gene lookup returns CDR1 MDHEN and CDR2 SYDVKM. Trimming removed 8 bases from V and 2 bases from J; junction bases left unmatched: 14. This CDR3 comprises 17 residues. This CDR3 reads CASSPPGQGHPNYGYTF. CDR3 sequence (DNA): TGTGCCAGCTCCCCCCCGGGACAGGGGCACCCAAACTATGGCTACACCTTC.

The V and J genes are TRBV21-1 and TRBJ2-7; TRBD2 reflects the table's D call only, with no check against the DNA. TRBV21-1 constitutes a pseudogene. The CDR3 totals 15 residues. Here the CDR3 reads CASSKDVAELLGQYF. CDR3 bases: TGTGCCAGCAGCAAAGACGTGGCGGAATTGTTAGGGCAGTACTTC.

The genes are TRBV11-2 and TRBJ2-7; TRBD2 matches 13 bases. This CDR3 has 17 amino acids. Germline loops: CDR1 SGHAT, CDR2 FQNNGV. V gave up 5 bases and J gave up 2 bases; unmatched junction bases: 9. The CDR3 DNA sequence: TGTGCCAGCAGCGCCAGACTAGCGGGAGGATTCCCCTACGAGCAGTACTTC. It is translated as CASSARLAGGFPYEQYF.

DNA for the CDR3: TGTGCCAGCAGCTCAGGAGCCAATCAGCCCCAGCATTTT. As protein: CASSSGANQPQHF. The chain carries TRBV7-6 and TRBJ1-5; no clear D. V was clipped by 4 bases and J by 3 bases, with 7 bases between them. The CDR3 length is 13 residues. Germline V gene data show CDR1 as SGHVS and CDR2 as FNYEAQ.

This chain uses TRBV25-1 with TRBJ2-5; D might be TRBD2 (6 bases). The CDR3 runs to 13 residues. V was shortened by 5 bases and J by 1 base, with 8 bases between the two germline ends. Germline lookup yields CDR1 MGHDK and CDR2 SYGVNS. CDR3 coding DNA: TGTGCCAGCAGTCGGGAGTCCCAAGAGACCCAGTACTTC. Protein product: CASSRESQETQYF.

This chain uses TRBV11-2 with TRBJ2-5, with 8 bases that match TRBD2. This CDR3 has 15 residues. V lost 1 base and J lost 5; bases outside the gene matches: 6. Per germline, CDR1 SGHAT and CDR2 FQNNGV. In DNA, the CDR3 is TGTGCCAGCAGCTTAGTCGGGAGGGCCGGGGAGACCCAGTACTTC. It is translated as CASSLVGRAGETQYF.

This clone has more than one count but fewer than ten. The gene calls are TRBV10-2 and TRBJ2-7, with 7 positions matching TRBD2. The trim removed 2 bases at V and 3 bases at J, leaving 4 bases unmatched. The V gene's germline CDR1 is WSHSY and CDR2 SAAADI. There are 14 residues in the CDR3. The CDR3 protein is CASSEVLAVYEQYF. In DNA, the CDR3 is TGCGCCAGCAGTGAGGTGCTAGCGGTCTACGAGCAGTACTTC.

This clone appeared once. The chain links TRBV10-3 to TRBJ2-7, with D possibly called TRBD1 or TRBD2 (5 bases each). Looked up from germline, CDR1 is ENHRY and CDR2 is SYGVKD. This CDR3 has 15 amino acids. Trimming pared 5 bases from V and 0 bases from J, leaving 14 bases between. The CDR3 reads CAISIRESSSYEQYF. Here the CDR3 DNA reads TGTGCCATCAGTATCAGGGAGTCGAGCTCCTACGAGCAGTACTTC.

The chain uses TRBV2 and TRBJ1-4, with D tentatively TRBD1 (6 bases). The length of the CDR3 is 16 residues. Per germline, CDR1 SNHLY and CDR2 FYNNEI. V was shortened by 7 bases and J by 4 bases, with 19 bases between the two germline ends. For the CDR3, the DNA is TGTGCCAGCAAGTACCCCACGGGGGCCGTTAATGAAAAACTGTTTTTT. This gives the protein CASKYPTGAVNEKLFF.

In its sample, this clone was seen a few times. This rearrangement joins TRBV6-5 to TRBJ2-2; D uncertain. Germline V CDR1 and CDR2: MNHEY, SVGAGI. V lost 0 bases, J lost 0 bases, and 2 bases lay in between. The CDR3 consists of 14 residues. CDR3 DNA sequence: TGTGCCAGCAGTTACTCCCCGAACACCGGGGAGCTGTTTTTT. Translated: CASSYSPNTGELFF.

The V gene is TRBV13, the J gene TRBJ2-4; either TRBD1 or TRBD2 may fit D (5 bases each). CDR3 length equals 16 residues. Trimming stripped 4 bases from V and 9 bases from J, with 22 bases between. Germline assignment: CDR1 PRHDT and CDR2 FYEKMQ (reference sequence). CDR3 sequence: CASSSPGTVPSGIQYF. The CDR3, as DNA: TGTGCCAGCAGCTCCCCCGGGACCGTACCTTCTGGCATTCAGTACTTC.

This sequence joins TRBV19 and TRBJ2-1; no definite D call. There are 13 residues in the CDR3. V was shortened by 5 bases and J by 2 bases, with 7 bases between the two germline ends. Germline V gene data show CDR1 as LNHDA and CDR2 as SQIVND (reference sequence). In nucleotides, the CDR3 is TGTGCCAGTAGTCTAGTAGCCTACAATGAGCAGTTCTTC. As protein: CASSLVAYNEQFF.

The chain carries TRBV29-1 and TRBJ1-1, with a weak D call TRBD1 (5 bases). Between the trimmed V and J ends, which lost 4 bases and 0 bases, there was a span of 15 bases. CDR3 length: 15 residues. Germline V gene data show CDR1 as SQVTM and CDR2 as ANQGSEA. CDR3 residues: CSVVGPRTLNTEAFF. CDR3 DNA: TGCAGCGTTGTGGGACCCCGGACCCTGAACACTGAAGCTTTCTTT.

This chain joins TRBV27 and TRBJ2-7; 10 nucleotides match TRBD2. This CDR3 is built from 16 residues. Germline values: CDR1 MNHEY, CDR2 SMNVEV (reference sequence). Unmatched junction bases numbered 7, after V lost 2 bases and J lost 3 bases. The CDR3 reads CASSLQRLAGDYEQYF. The CDR3 nucleotides read TGTGCCAGCAGTTTACAGAGGCTAGCGGGGGACTACGAGCAGTACTTC.